This T cell receptor beta chain was documented in a study of blood T cell repertoires in COVID-19. Study information: There were acute and convalescent COVID-19 samples, and they came from the United States, Italy and Spain. The analysed material was cDNA or gDNA that came from T cells, B-cell-depleted T cells, or PBMCs.

Libraries were prepared by immunoSEQ multiplex PCR; TCRdb keeps only in-frame clonotypes and omits some of them. The sample holds 70,000 or so clones, over 60% seen once. Per germline, CDR1 MNHNY and CDR2 SVGAGI (reference sequence). Between the trimmed V and J ends, which lost 7 bases and 2 bases, there was a span of 9 bases. The CDR3 is made up of 13 amino acids. This clonotype was sampled from a human donor in a cohort sampled during active COVID-19. The sequenced sample consisted of peripheral blood. This chain uses TRBV6-6 with TRBJ1-5; D not certain. CDR3: CASTREGNQPQHF. The CDR3, as DNA: TGTGCCAGCACACGGGAAGGCAATCAGCCCCAGCATTTT.